This passage covers 23 T cell receptor beta chains from one sample sequenced in a study of PD-1 blockade in classical Hodgkin lymphoma. All the patients suffered relapse after autologous stem cell transplantation, and brentuximab vedotin exposure differed. Data came from immunoSEQ multiplex PCR; TCRdb stores just in-frame clones and leaves some out. The sample has around 10,000 clones; about three quarters are singletons. The specimen comprised peripheral blood mononuclear cells (PBMCs), sampled at baseline. These receptors originate from a human donor with classical Hodgkin lymphoma.

The rearrangement joins TRBV27 to TRBJ2-3, with D possibly being TRBD1 (5 bases). Deletions cut 0 bases from V and 1 base from J, with 14 bases between. Germline CDR1 reads MNHEY; CDR2 reads SMNVEV (reference sequence). The CDR3 contains 17 residues. The CDR3 loop is CASSLSFNQGGTDTQYF. As DNA, the CDR3 is TGTGCCAGCAGTTTATCGTTTAACCAGGGTGGCACAGATACGCAGTATTTT.

This clone was recorded once. The chain uses TRBV19 and TRBJ2-5; tentatively, D is TRBD1 or TRBD2 (5 bases each). The V gene's germline CDR1 is LNHDA and CDR2 SQIVND (reference sequence). The CDR3 spans 14 residues. Trimming pared 6 bases from V and 1 base from J, leaving 12 bases between. Here the CDR3 reads CASRGSGTQETQYF. The CDR3 nucleotides read TGTGCCAGTAGGGGCTCGGGGACCCAAGAGACCCAGTACTTC.

V is TRBV7-6 and J is TRBJ1-1; D is possibly TRBD1 (6 bases). The CDR3 has 16 amino acids. The V end lost 4 bases, the J end lost 0 bases, and 15 bases lay between the germline ends. From germline, CDR1 is SGHVS and CDR2 FNYEAQ. CDR3 sequence reads: CASSSPGAALNTEAFF. The CDR3 bases are TGTGCCAGCAGCTCCCCGGGGGCAGCACTGAACACTGAAGCTTTCTTT.

This rearrangement joins TRBV7-9 to TRBJ1-3; D is unclear. CDR3 size: 15 residues. The germline gives CDR1 SEHNR, CDR2 FQNEAQ (reference sequence). The V and J ends lost 5 bases and 5 bases respectively, with 16 bases between them. This CDR3 is CASSGETVRRNTIYF. For the CDR3, the DNA is TGTGCCAGCAGCGGGGAGACGGTACGGAGAAACACCATATATTTT.

The genes are TRBV6-5 and TRBJ2-7; the match to TRBD2 covers 10 bases. CDR1 MNHEY and CDR2 SVGAGI come from the germline V gene. This CDR3 region has 15 residues. V dropped 10 bases and J dropped 4; count of bases not matched to a gene: 13. CDR3 loop: CATHNRAGGPYEQYF. The CDR3 coding sequence is TGTGCCACTCACAACCGAGCGGGAGGGCCTTACGAGCAGTACTTC.

The chain couples TRBV21-1 to TRBJ2-1. TRBV21-1 is classified as a pseudogene. This CDR3 region has 17 residues. DNA of the CDR3: TGTGCCAGCAGCAAACTCGGGCCCACAAAAAGATCCCATGAGCAGTTCTTC. It codes for CASSKLGPTKRSHEQFF.

The V call is TRBV6-5, the J call TRBJ2-7, with D perhaps matching TRBD1 (6 bases). The CDR3 covers 15 residues. The V gene lost 6 bases and the J gene lost 2 bases, with 17 bases spanning the gap. CDR1 is MNHEY and CDR2 is SVGAGI in the germline V gene. The CDR3 here is CASSSVGPGAYEQYF. The CDR3 DNA is TGTGCCAGCAGCTCGGTAGGGCCAGGGGCCTACGAGCAGTACTTC.

The chain links TRBV2 to TRBJ2-4; tentative D call: TRBD2 (6 bases). CDR1 is SNHLY, CDR2 FYNNEI, per germline. This CDR3 has 13 residues. Between the trimmed V and J ends, which lost 4 bases and 6 bases, there was a span of 10 bases. The CDR3 DNA is TGTGCCAGCAGTGGACTGGAGGGAAACATTCAGTACTTC. It codes for CASSGLEGNIQYF.

This clone appeared a few times. The chain has TRBV4-2 and TRBJ2-2; no clear D gene. The V gene's germline CDR1 is LGHNA and CDR2 YNFKEQ. This CDR3 contains 14 residues. V lost 1 base and J 6 bases, leaving 9 bases between the germline ends. The CDR3 is CASSQGSEAGELFF. In DNA form, the CDR3 reads TGTGCCAGCAGCCAAGGGTCAGAGGCCGGGGAGCTGTTTTTT.

The rearrangement joins TRBV7-9 to TRBJ2-1; D might be TRBD2 (5 bases). V shed 5 bases and J shed 7 bases, with 18 bases lying between them. The germline CDR1 and CDR2 sequences are SEHNR and FQNEAQ (reference sequence). The CDR3 extends over 15 amino acids. The CDR3 region is CASSNAVAGGNEQFF. The CDR3 coding sequence is TGTGCCAGCAGCAACGCTGTGGCGGGCGGGAATGAGCAGTTCTTC.

The V and J genes are TRBV12-5 and TRBJ1-5; no clear D gene. V lost 0 bases, J lost 5 bases, and 8 bases lay in between. CDR3 length equals 14 residues. Germline-derived CDR1 and CDR2 are LGHNT and FRNRAP. The CDR3 region is CASGLVLGDQPQHF. Here the CDR3 DNA reads TGTGCTAGTGGTTTGGTACTTGGGGATCAGCCCCAGCATTTT.

V gene TRBV13 combines with J gene TRBJ2-3; D not certain. CDR3 length equals 12 residues. Germline values: CDR1 PRHDT, CDR2 FYEKMQ (reference sequence). Between the trimmed V and J ends, which lost 4 bases and 6 bases, there was a span of 8 bases. Here the CDR3 DNA reads TGTGCCAGCAGCTCGGACCGGGATACGCAGTATTTT. It is translated as CASSSDRDTQYF.

The gene calls are TRBV6-5 and TRBJ2-7; maybe TRBD2 (6 bases). Germline V gives CDR1 MNHEY, CDR2 SVGAGI. The CDR3 is 13 amino acids. The V gene lost 5 bases and the J gene lost 1 base, with 9 bases spanning the gap. The CDR3 sequence is CASSPRGSYEQYF. The DNA of the CDR3 is TGTGCCAGCAGTCCCCGGGGGTCCTACGAGCAGTACTTC.

As DNA, the CDR3 is TGTGCCATCAGTCTAGAAAGCACAGATACGCAGTATTTT. Amino acid sequence: CAISLESTDTQYF. The chain uses TRBV10-3 and TRBJ2-3; D gene unclear. Germline V gene sequence: CDR1 ENHRY, CDR2 SYGVKD. The CDR3 is 13 residues long. V lost 5 bases and J lost 0, with 6 bases in between.

The chain is built from TRBV19 and TRBJ2-3; possibly TRBD2 for D (6 bases). Trimming took off 7 bases at V and 9 bases at J, with 20 bases between the two ends. This CDR3 spans 14 amino acids. The germline V gene encodes CDR1 LNHDA and CDR2 SQIVND (reference sequence). The CDR3 loop is CASKPNPGGGTQYF. The CDR3, as DNA: TGTGCCAGTAAACCTAACCCGGGTGGGGGGACGCAGTATTTT. The complete variable domain, with remaining parts taken from reference TRBV19 and TRBJ2-3, reads DGGITQSPKYLFRKEGQNVTLSCEQNLNHDAMYWYRQDPGQGLRLIYYSQIVNDFQKGDIAEGYSVSREKKESFPLTVTSAQKNPTAFYLCASKPNPGGGTQYFGPGTRLTVL.

The rearrangement uses TRBV6-6 and TRBJ2-7; no clear D. CDR3 size: 12 residues. CDR1 MNHNY and CDR2 SVGAGI come from the germline V gene (reference sequence). V was shortened by 6 bases and J by 2 bases, with 8 bases between the two germline ends. The CDR3 DNA follows: TGTGCCAGCAGGGCGGACGCCTACGAGCAGTACTTC. Translating gives CASRADAYEQYF.

J is TRBJ2-3 and V is TRBV7-9; D gene ambiguous. From germline, CDR1 is SEHNR and CDR2 FQNEAQ (reference sequence). The length of the CDR3 is 15 residues. V shed 1 base and J shed 2 bases, with 10 bases lying between them. CDR3 sequence reads: CASSLDVYLTDTQYF. CDR3 nucleotide sequence: TGTGCCAGCAGCTTAGATGTCTACCTCACAGATACGCAGTATTTT. Full variable domain (outside the CDR3, taken from reference TRBV7-9 and TRBJ2-3): DTGVSQNPRHKITKRGQNVTFRCDPISEHNRLYWYRQTLGQGPEFLTYFQNEAQLEKSRLLSDRFSAERPKGSFSTLEIQRTEQGDSAMYLCASSLDVYLTDTQYFGPGTRLTVL.

This chain uses TRBV27 with TRBJ1-1; 11 bases map to TRBD1. V shed 5 bases and J 5 bases; nucleotides not matched to a gene: 13. Germline-derived CDR1 and CDR2 are MNHEY and SMNVEV (reference sequence). CDR3 size: 17 residues. The CDR3 DNA sequence: TGTGCCAGCAGTCCGAGCAAACCCGGGACAGGGGGTACTGAAGCTTTCTTT. This codes for CASSPSKPGTGGTEAFF.

V and J are TRBV18 and TRBJ2-5; the D is unclear. The CDR3 totals 11 residues. V shed 5 bases and J shed 1 base, with 2 bases lying between them. CDR1 is KGHSH, CDR2 LQKENI, per germline. CDR3 DNA sequence: TGTGCCAGCTCATCCCAAGAGACCCAGTACTTC. Residues: CASSSQETQYF. The full variable domain, its missing parts supplied by reference TRBV18 and TRBJ2-5, is NAGVMQNPRHLVRRRGQEARLRCSPMKGHSHVYWYRQLPEEGLKFMVYLQKENIIDESGMPKERFSAEFPKEGPSILRIQQVVRGDSAAYFCASSSQETQYFGPGTRLLVL.

By frequency in the sample, this clone is medium-sized. V usage is TRBV7-9 and J usage is TRBJ2-1; D remains unclear. Trimming removed 1 base at V and 7 bases at J, with 11 bases between. The CDR3 is made up of 14 amino acids. Germline values: CDR1 SEHNR, CDR2 FQNEAQ (reference sequence). The CDR3 DNA reads TGTGCCAGCAGCTTAGACATAGCTTGGAATGAGCAGTTCTTC. Translated, it gives CASSLDIAWNEQFF.

Here the CDR3 reads CAWKTGGPYNEQFF. In DNA form, the CDR3 reads TGTGCCTGGAAGACAGGAGGCCCCTACAATGAGCAGTTCTTC. V and J are TRBV30 and TRBJ2-1, with D maybe TRBD1 (6 bases). This CDR3 has 14 amino acids. Germline lookup yields CDR1 GTSNPN and CDR2 SVGIG (reference sequence). The ends were cut back, 4 bases at V and 2 bases at J, with 12 bases in the middle.

V gene TRBV27 combines with J gene TRBJ2-7; 10 bases are shared with TRBD2. The J segment lost 4 bases and the V segment lost 4 bases, leaving 19 bases of the junction unmatched. The CDR3 covers 19 residues. CDR1 and CDR2 (germline): MNHEY, SMNVEV (reference sequence). CDR3 sequence: CASSSLYFTLAGESYEQYF. The CDR3 DNA is TGTGCCAGCAGTTCCCTATATTTCACTCTAGCGGGAGAATCTTACGAGCAGTACTTC.

The gene calls are TRBV28 and TRBJ1-1, with D hard to call. The CDR3 is made up of 16 amino acids. The germline V and J ends were trimmed by 6 bases and 4 bases, with 21 bases remaining between them. CDR1 is MDHEN and CDR2 is SYDVKM in the germline V gene. CDR3 bases: TGTGCCAGCAGCTTTTCCCCTGGCGTGCTCGGCACTGAAGCTTTCTTT. Translation gives CASSFSPGVLGTEAFF.